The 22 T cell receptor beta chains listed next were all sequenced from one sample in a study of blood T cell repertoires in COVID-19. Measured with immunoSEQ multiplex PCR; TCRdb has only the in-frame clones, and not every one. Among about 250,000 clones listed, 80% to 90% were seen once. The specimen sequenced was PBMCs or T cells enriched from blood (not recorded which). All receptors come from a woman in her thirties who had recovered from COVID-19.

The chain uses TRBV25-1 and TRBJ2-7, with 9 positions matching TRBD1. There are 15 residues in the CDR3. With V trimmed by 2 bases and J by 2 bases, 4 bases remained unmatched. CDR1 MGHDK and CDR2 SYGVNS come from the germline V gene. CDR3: CASSELGTGTYEQYF. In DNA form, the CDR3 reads TGTGCCAGCAGTGAACTAGGGACAGGGACCTACGAGCAGTACTTC.

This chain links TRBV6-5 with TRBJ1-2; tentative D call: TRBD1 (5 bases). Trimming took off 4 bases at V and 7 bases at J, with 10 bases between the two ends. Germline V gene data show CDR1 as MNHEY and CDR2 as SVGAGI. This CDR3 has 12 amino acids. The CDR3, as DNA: TGTGCCAGCAGTTTTAGAACAGGTGGCTACACCTTC. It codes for CASSFRTGGYTF.

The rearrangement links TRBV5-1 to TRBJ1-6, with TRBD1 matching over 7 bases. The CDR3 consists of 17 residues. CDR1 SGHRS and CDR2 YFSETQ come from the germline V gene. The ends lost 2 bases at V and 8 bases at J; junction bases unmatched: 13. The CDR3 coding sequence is TGCGCCAGCAGCTTCCGGGACAGTCAGGAATTGGATTCACCCCTCCACTTT. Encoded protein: CASSFRDSQELDSPLHF.

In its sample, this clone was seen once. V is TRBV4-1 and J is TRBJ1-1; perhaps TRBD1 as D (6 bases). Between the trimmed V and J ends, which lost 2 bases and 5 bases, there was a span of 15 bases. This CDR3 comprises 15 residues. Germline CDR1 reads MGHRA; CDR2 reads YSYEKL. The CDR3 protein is CASSQPQGSVTEAFF. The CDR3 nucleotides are TGCGCCAGCAGCCAACCACAGGGATCGGTAACTGAAGCTTTCTTT.

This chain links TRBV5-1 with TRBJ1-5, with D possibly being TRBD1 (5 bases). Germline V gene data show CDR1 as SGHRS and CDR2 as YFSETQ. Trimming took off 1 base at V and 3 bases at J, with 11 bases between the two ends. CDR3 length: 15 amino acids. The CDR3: CASSLRDSFNQPQHF. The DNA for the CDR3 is TGCGCCAGCAGCTTGCGCGACAGTTTCAATCAGCCCCAGCATTTT.

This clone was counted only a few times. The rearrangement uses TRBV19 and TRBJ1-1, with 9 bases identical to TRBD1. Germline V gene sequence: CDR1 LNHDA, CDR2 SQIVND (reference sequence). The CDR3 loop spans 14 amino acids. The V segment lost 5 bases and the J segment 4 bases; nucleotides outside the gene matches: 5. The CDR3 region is CASSPMGQGTEAFF. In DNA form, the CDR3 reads TGTGCCAGTAGTCCGATGGGACAGGGCACTGAAGCTTTCTTT. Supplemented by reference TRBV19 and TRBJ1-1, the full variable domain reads DGGITQSPKYLFRKEGQNVTLSCEQNLNHDAMYWYRQDPGQGLRLIYYSQIVNDFQKGDIAEGYSVSREKKESFPLTVTSAQKNPTAFYLCASSPMGQGTEAFFGQGTRLTVV.

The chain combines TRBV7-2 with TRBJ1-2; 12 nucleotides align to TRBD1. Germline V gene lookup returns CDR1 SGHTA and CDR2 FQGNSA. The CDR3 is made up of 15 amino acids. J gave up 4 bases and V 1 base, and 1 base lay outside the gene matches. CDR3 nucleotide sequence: TGTGCCAGCAGCTTAGGGGACAGGGGGCCCTATGGCTACACCTTC. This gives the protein CASSLGDRGPYGYTF.

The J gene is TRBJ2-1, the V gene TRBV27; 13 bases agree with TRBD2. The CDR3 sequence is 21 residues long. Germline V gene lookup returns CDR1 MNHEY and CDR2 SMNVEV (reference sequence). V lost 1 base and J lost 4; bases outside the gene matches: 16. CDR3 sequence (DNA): TGTGCCAGCAGTTTATACTCTCCTAGCTCCATGACTAGCGGGAGGTACAATGAGCAGTTCTTC. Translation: CASSLYSPSSMTSGRYNEQFF.

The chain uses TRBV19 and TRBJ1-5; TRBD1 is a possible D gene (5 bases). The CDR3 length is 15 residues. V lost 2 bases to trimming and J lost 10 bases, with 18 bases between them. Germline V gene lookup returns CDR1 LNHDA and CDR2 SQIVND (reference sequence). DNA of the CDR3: TGTGCCAGTAGTATACGTGCCACAGGTCAAGATCCCCAGCATTTT. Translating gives CASSIRATGQDPQHF.

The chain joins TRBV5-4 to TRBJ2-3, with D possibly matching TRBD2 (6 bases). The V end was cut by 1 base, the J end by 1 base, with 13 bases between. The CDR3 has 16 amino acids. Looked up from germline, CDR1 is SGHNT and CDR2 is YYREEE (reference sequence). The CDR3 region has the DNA TGTGCCAGCAGCTTGTTTCTCGGCGGGGGCACAGATACGCAGTATTTT. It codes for CASSLFLGGGTDTQYF.

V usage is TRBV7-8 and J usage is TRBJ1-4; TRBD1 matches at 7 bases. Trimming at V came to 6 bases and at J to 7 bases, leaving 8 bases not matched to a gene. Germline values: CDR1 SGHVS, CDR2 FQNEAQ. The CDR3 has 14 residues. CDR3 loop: CASRLDRVGEKLFF. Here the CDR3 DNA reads TGTGCCAGCAGACTAGACAGGGTGGGTGAAAAACTGTTTTTT.

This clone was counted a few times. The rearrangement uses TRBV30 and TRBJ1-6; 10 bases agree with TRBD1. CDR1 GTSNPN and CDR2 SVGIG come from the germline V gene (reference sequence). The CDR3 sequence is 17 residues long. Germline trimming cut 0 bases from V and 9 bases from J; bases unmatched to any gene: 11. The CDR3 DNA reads TGTGCCTGGAGTGTACTGACAGGGGGCTCGTGGGGTTCACCCCTCCACTTT. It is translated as CAWSVLTGGSWGSPLHF.

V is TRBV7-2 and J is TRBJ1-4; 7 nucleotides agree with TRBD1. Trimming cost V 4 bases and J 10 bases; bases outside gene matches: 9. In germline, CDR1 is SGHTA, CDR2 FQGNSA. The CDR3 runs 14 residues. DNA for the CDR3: TGTGCCAGCAGCTCAAGACAGGGCTCTGGAAAACTGTTTTTT. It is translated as CASSSRQGSGKLFF.

This CDR3 reads CASSTGTGYNEQFF. Here the CDR3 DNA reads TGTGCCAGCAGCACCGGGACTGGGTACAATGAGCAGTTCTTC. The rearrangement uses TRBV7-3 and TRBJ2-1, with TRBD2 as a possible D gene (6 bases). CDR1 and CDR2 from the germline V gene are SGHTA and FQGTGA. This CDR3 contains 14 residues. Trimming stripped 5 bases from V and 4 bases from J, with 12 bases between.

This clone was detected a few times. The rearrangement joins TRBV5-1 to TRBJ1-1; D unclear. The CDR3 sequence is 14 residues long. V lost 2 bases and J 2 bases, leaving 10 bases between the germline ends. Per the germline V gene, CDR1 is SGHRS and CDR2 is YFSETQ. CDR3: CASSFGAANTEAFF. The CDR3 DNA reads TGCGCCAGCAGCTTCGGTGCGGCTAACACTGAAGCTTTCTTT.

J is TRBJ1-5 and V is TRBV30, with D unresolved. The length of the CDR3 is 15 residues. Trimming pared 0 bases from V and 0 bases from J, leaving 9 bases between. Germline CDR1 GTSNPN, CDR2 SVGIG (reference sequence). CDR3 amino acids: CAWSVGGSSNQPQHF. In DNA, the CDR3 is TGTGCCTGGAGTGTAGGAGGTAGTAGCAATCAGCCCCAGCATTTT.

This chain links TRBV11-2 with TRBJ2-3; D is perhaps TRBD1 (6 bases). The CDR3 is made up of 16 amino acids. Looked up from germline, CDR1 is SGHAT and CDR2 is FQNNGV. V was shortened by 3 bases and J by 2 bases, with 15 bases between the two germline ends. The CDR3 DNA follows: TGTGCCAGCAGCTTCACCTCCAGGGGCTCCACAGATACGCAGTATTTT. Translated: CASSFTSRGSTDTQYF.

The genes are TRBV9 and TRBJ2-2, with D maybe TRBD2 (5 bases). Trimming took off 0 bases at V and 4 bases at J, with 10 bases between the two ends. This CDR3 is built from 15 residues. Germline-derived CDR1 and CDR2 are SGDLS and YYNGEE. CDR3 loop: CASSVGEDFTGELFF. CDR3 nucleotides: TGTGCCAGCAGCGTAGGTGAGGACTTCACCGGGGAGCTGTTTTTT.

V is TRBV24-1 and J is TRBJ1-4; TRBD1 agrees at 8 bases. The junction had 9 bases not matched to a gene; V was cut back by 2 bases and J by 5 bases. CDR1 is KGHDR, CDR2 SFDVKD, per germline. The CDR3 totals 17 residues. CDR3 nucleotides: TGTGCCACCAGTGATTCCACAACAGGGGGAAGAAATGAAAAACTGTTTTTT. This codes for CATSDSTTGGRNEKLFF.

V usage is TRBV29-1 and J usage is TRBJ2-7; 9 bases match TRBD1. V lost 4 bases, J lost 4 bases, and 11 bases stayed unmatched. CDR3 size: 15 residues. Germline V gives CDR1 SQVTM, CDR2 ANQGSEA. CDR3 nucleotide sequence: TGCAGCGTTGCATCTCCGGGACAGGGTTCGTACGAGCAGTACTTC. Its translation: CSVASPGQGSYEQYF.

CDR3 in amino acids: CASSPPAGDISPLHF. As DNA, the CDR3 is TGTGCCAGCTCACCTCCGGCGGGAGACATTTCACCCCTCCACTTT. The V gene is TRBV18, the J gene TRBJ1-6; D not resolved. This CDR3 has 15 amino acids. Per germline, CDR1 KGHSH and CDR2 LQKENI. V was shortened by 3 bases and J by 9 bases, with 15 bases between the two germline ends.

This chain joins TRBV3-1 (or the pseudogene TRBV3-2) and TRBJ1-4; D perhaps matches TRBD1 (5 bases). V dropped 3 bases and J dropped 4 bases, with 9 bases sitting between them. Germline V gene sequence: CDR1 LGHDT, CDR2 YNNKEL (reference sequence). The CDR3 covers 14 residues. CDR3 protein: CASSHRTNNEKLFF. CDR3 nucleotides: TGTGCCAGCAGCCATAGGACAAATAATGAAAAACTGTTTTTT.